A single sample gave rise to the 18 T cell receptor beta chains below, sequenced in a study of T cell responses to AZD1222 COVID-19 vaccine. The data were produced by immunoSEQ multiplex PCR, yet TCRdb's version contains in-frame clones alone and is incomplete. Found here are 100,000 to 150,000 clones, 88% of them singletons; the top ten hold about 5.4%. The sequenced sample was peripheral blood, obtained on day 0 of AZD1222 vaccination. The source is an adult in good health.

The chain joins TRBV11-3 to TRBJ1-4; TRBD1 might be the D (5 bases). The CDR3 totals 12 residues. Trimming cost V 3 bases and J 7 bases, with 6 bases left between them. In germline, CDR1 is SGHNT, CDR2 YENEEA. DNA for the CDR3: TGTGCCAGCAGCTTGAGGGGTGAAAAACTGTTTTTT. Translating it yields CASSLRGEKLFF. Based on the CDR3 plus reference TRBV11-3 and TRBJ1-4, the full variable domain is EAGVVQSPRYKIIEKKQPVAFWCNPISGHNTLYWYLQNLGQGPELLIRYENEEAVDDSQLPKDRFSAERLKGVDSTLKIQPAELGDSAVYLCASSLRGEKLFFGSGTQLSVL.

This clone was found a few times. The chain links TRBV27 to TRBJ1-1; TRBD1 agrees at 7 bases. The germline V gene has CDR1 MNHEY and CDR2 SMNVEV (reference sequence). V gave up 7 bases and J gave up 0 bases; unmatched junction bases: 8. The CDR3 has 15 amino acids. The CDR3, as DNA: TGTGCCAGCACCCGGGACAGAAAAATGAACACTGAAGCTTTCTTT. It specifies CASTRDRKMNTEAFF.

For the CDR3, the DNA is TGCGCCAGCAGCCAAGGGGGAGGAGCGGGAGCTGAGAAGACCCAGTACTTC. Amino acids: CASSQGGGAGAEKTQYF. This chain uses TRBV4-1 with TRBJ2-5, with 8 bases aligning to TRBD2. CDR3 length: 17 residues. Germline V gene data show CDR1 as MGHRA and CDR2 as YSYEKL. V lost 1 base to trimming and J lost 6 bases; unmatched junction nucleotides: 13.

This chain joins TRBV5-4 and TRBJ1-1; D remains unclear. The V gene's germline CDR1 is SGHNT and CDR2 YYREEE (reference sequence). CDR3 length: 13 residues. The ends were cut back, 2 bases at V and 4 bases at J, with 9 bases in the middle. CDR3 in DNA: TGTGCCAGCAGCTTTATGGGTTTCACTGAAGCTTTCTTT. Translated: CASSFMGFTEAFF.

The chain is built from TRBV5-4 and TRBJ2-1; a weak D match, TRBD2 (5 bases). CDR1 SGHNT and CDR2 YYREEE come from the germline V gene (reference sequence). Trimming left V 3 bases short and J 0 bases short, with 13 bases between. CDR3 length equals 16 residues. Here the CDR3 DNA reads TGTGCCAGCAGCTACCTTAGCGTGAGCTCCTACAATGAGCAGTTCTTC. Translation gives CASSYLSVSSYNEQFF. The whole variable domain, filled in from reference TRBV5-4 and TRBJ2-1, reads ETGVTQSPTHLIKTRGQQVTLRCSSQSGHNTVSWYQQALGQGPQFIFQYYREEENGRGNFPPRFSGLQFPNYSSELNVNALELDDSALYLCASSYLSVSSYNEQFFGPGTRLTVL.

The chain combines TRBV28 with TRBJ2-7; 11 nucleotides line up with TRBD2. Germline trimming cut 2 bases from V and 2 bases from J; bases unmatched to any gene: 5. In germline, CDR1 is MDHEN, CDR2 SYDVKM. The CDR3 length is 16 residues. This chain's CDR3 is CASSLGTSGPTYEQYF. The DNA for the CDR3 is TGTGCCAGCAGTTTAGGGACTAGCGGTCCAACCTACGAGCAGTACTTC.

The chain is built from TRBV7-8 and TRBJ1-1; D gene ambiguous. Trimming removed 5 bases from V and 1 base from J, with 11 bases in between. The length of the CDR3 is 14 residues. The germline V gene encodes CDR1 SGHVS and CDR2 FQNEAQ. The CDR3: CASSHKNRNTEAFF. In nucleotides, the CDR3 is TGTGCCAGCAGCCACAAAAATAGGAACACTGAAGCTTTCTTT.

The genes are TRBV7-2 and TRBJ2-7; the D is unclear. V was pared by 1 base and J by 0 bases, with 10 bases between. The CDR3 has 15 amino acids. CDR1 is SGHTA, CDR2 FQGNSA, per germline. DNA for the CDR3: TGTGCCAGCAGCTTAGGGGCGCTTGACTCCTACGAGCAGTACTTC. It specifies CASSLGALDSYEQYF. The entire variable domain, with the rest obtained from reference TRBV7-2 and TRBJ2-7, is as follows: GAGVSQSPSNKVTEKGKDVELRCDPISGHTALYWYRQSLGQGLEFLIYFQGNSAPDKSGLPSDRFSAERTGGSVSTLTIQRTQQEDSAVYLCASSLGALDSYEQYFGPGTRLTVT.

V usage is TRBV19 and J usage is TRBJ1-2, with no clear D. Germline lookup yields CDR1 LNHDA and CDR2 SQIVND (reference sequence). This CDR3 spans 11 amino acids. The V end was cut by 8 bases, the J end by 4 bases, with 8 bases between. Here the CDR3 reads CASGDRYGYTF. The DNA of the CDR3 is TGTGCCAGTGGGGATCGCTATGGCTACACCTTC.

The chain carries TRBV11-2 and TRBJ1-6; perhaps TRBD1 as D (5 bases). The CDR3 sequence is 16 residues long. With 2 bases removed from V and 1 base from J, the gap between germline ends came to 9 bases. CDR1 is SGHAT and CDR2 is FQNNGV in the germline V gene. CDR3 in DNA: TGTGCCAGCAGCTTACGGGGGATGTCCTATAATTCACCCCTCCACTTT. It yields the protein CASSLRGMSYNSPLHF.

The V and J genes are TRBV21-1 and TRBJ2-7. TRBV21-1 is a listed pseudogene. The CDR3 totals 13 residues. The CDR3 protein is CANPCRHPYEQYF. Here the CDR3 DNA reads TGTGCCAACCCCTGTCGGCATCCCTACGAGCAGTACTTC.

The chain couples TRBV19 to TRBJ2-2; the match to TRBD2 covers 7 bases. This CDR3 has 13 residues. V shed 10 bases and J 4 bases; nucleotides not matched to a gene: 6. Per germline, CDR1 LNHDA and CDR2 SQIVND (reference sequence). CDR3 residues: CATTGGSTGELFF. DNA of the CDR3: TGTGCCACCACGGGGGGAAGCACCGGGGAGCTGTTTTTT.

This chain uses TRBV3-1 (or the pseudogene TRBV3-2) with TRBJ1-5; possibly TRBD1 for D (5 bases). Trimming cost V 3 bases and J 7 bases, with 13 bases left between them. Germline V gene lookup returns CDR1 LGHDT and CDR2 YNNKEL (reference sequence). The CDR3 has 14 residues. The CDR3 DNA reads as TGTGCCAGCAGCCAGAGCCAGGGTCGCCAGCCCCAGCATTTT. It is translated as CASSQSQGRQPQHF.

This clone was seen more than once but under ten times. The chain uses TRBV5-1 and TRBJ2-1; 9 bases are a match to TRBD1. CDR1 is SGHRS, CDR2 YFSETQ, per germline. The CDR3 spans 16 residues. J gave up 4 bases and V 4 bases, and 9 bases lay outside the gene matches. The CDR3 DNA is TGCGCCAGCAGCACTTACGGGACAGGGCTTTACAATGAGCAGTTCTTC. Translated, it gives CASSTYGTGLYNEQFF.

The chain couples TRBV9 to TRBJ2-3; 11 nucleotides match TRBD2. The CDR3 consists of 15 residues. Losses at the gene ends were 4 bases for V and 3 bases for J; bases not matched to a gene: 4. Germline loops: CDR1 SGDLS, CDR2 YYNGEE. As DNA, the CDR3 is TGTGCCAGCAGCCCCAGGACTAGCGGGACAGATACGCAGTATTTT. Its translation is CASSPRTSGTDTQYF.

V gene TRBV18 combines with J gene TRBJ2-7; D may be TRBD1 (6 bases). Germline CDR1 KGHSH, CDR2 LQKENI. V lost 3 bases and J 1 base, leaving 10 bases between the germline ends. The CDR3 has 14 residues. This chain's CDR3 is CASSPTGSSYEQYF. For the CDR3, the DNA is TGTGCCAGCTCACCGACAGGATCATCCTACGAGCAGTACTTC. Looking up the rest from reference TRBV18 and TRBJ2-7 gives the full variable domain: NAGVMQNPRHLVRRRGQEARLRCSPMKGHSHVYWYRQLPEEGLKFMVYLQKENIIDESGMPKERFSAEFPKEGPSILRIQQVVRGDSAAYFCASSPTGSSYEQYFGPGTRLTVT.

The chain has TRBV4-2 and TRBJ1-4; tentatively, D is TRBD1 (5 bases). Trimming stripped 1 base from V and 5 bases from J, with 20 bases between. Germline CDR1 is LGHNA and CDR2 is YNFKEQ. This CDR3 has 18 residues. The CDR3 is CASSQAHGAGTENEKLFF. For the CDR3, the DNA is TGTGCCAGCAGCCAAGCTCATGGGGCCGGGACCGAGAATGAAAAACTGTTTTTT.

The chain uses TRBV28 and TRBJ2-7; weak D call: TRBD1 (5 bases). In germline, CDR1 is MDHEN, CDR2 SYDVKM. Trimming left V 2 bases short and J 4 bases short, with 9 bases between. CDR3 length equals 13 residues. The CDR3 reads CASSLGQGYEQYF. CDR3 DNA sequence: TGTGCCAGCAGTTTAGGTCAGGGTTACGAGCAGTACTTC.